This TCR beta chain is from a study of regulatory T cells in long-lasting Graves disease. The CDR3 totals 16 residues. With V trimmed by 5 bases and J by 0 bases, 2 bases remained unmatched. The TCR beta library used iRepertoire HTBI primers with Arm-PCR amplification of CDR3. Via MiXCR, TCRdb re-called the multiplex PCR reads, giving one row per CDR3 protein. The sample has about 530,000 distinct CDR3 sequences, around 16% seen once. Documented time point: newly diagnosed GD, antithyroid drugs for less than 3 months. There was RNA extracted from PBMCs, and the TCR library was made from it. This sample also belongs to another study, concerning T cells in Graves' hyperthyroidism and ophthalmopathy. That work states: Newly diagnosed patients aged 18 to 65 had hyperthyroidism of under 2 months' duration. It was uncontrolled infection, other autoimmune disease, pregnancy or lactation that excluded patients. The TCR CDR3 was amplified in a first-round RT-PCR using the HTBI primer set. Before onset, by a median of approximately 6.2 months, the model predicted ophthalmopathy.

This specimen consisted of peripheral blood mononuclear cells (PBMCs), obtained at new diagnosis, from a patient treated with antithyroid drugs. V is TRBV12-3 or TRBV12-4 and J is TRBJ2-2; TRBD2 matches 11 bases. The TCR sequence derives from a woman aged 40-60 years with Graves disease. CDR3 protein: CASSGSGGANTGELFF. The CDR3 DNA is TGTGCCAGCAGTGGTAGCGGGGGGGCGAACACCGGGGAGCTGTTTTTT.